A selection of T cell receptor beta chains follows, all from one sample in a study of cytomegalovirus exposure and HLA in healthy donors. Assay used: immunoSEQ multiplex PCR; TCRdb lists only in-frame clones, some missing. The data hold 110,000 to 150,000 clones, with about three quarters observed a single time. The sequenced material came from PBMCs. The receptors stem from a male donor in good health and CMV-seronegative. Both conserved end residues are part of each CDR3. A D gene is named only where the DNA matches it firmly. Only part of the rows carry a size: once, few, many, or a class if the clone is expanded.

j_call: TRBJ2-1
clone_size: .
d_call: TRBD2
v_call: TRBV7-9
cdr3_aa: CASSLVRGLAGGDEQFF
cdr3_nt: TGTGCCAGCAGCTTAGTACGGGGACTAGCGGGGGGCGATGAGCAGTTCTTC

j_call: TRBJ2-7
clone_size: .
d_call: .
v_call: TRBV15
cdr3_aa: CATSRDRGSSYEQYF
cdr3_nt: TGTGCCACCAGCAGAGACCGGGGGAGCTCCTACGAGCAGTACTTC

j_call: TRBJ2-1
clone_size: .
d_call: TRBD2
v_call: TRBV28
cdr3_aa: CASSFPYPGLAEGIQFF
cdr3_nt: TGTGCCAGCAGTTTCCCTTACCCGGGACTAGCGGAGGGGATCCAGTTCTTC

j_call: TRBJ1-2
clone_size: .
d_call: TRBD1
v_call: TRBV6-5
cdr3_aa: CASSYSRTGGRYGYTF
cdr3_nt: TGTGCCAGCAGTTACTCTAGGACAGGGGGAAGGTATGGCTACACCTTC

j_call: TRBJ2-3
clone_size: .
d_call: .
v_call: TRBV2
cdr3_aa: CASLTSRTDTQYF
cdr3_nt: TGTGCCAGCTTGACAAGCCGCACAGATACGCAGTATTTT

j_call: TRBJ2-7
clone_size: .
d_call: TRBD1
v_call: TRBV6-1
cdr3_aa: CASSAGTASYEQYF
cdr3_nt: TGTGCCAGCAGCGCAGGGACAGCGAGCTACGAGCAGTACTTC

j_call: TRBJ2-5
clone_size: .
d_call: TRBD1
v_call: TRBV27
cdr3_aa: CASSLLRQGGDGGETQYF
cdr3_nt: TGTGCCAGCAGTCTCCTGAGACAGGGGGGAGACGGGGGAGAGACCCAGTACTTC

j_call: TRBJ2-1
clone_size: .
d_call: TRBD2
v_call: TRBV2
cdr3_aa: CASSRTSGSPSSYNEQFF
cdr3_nt: TGTGCCAGCAGTCGGACTAGCGGGAGCCCTAGCTCCTACAATGAGCAGTTCTTC

j_call: TRBJ2-5
clone_size: .
d_call: TRBD2
v_call: TRBV7-2
cdr3_aa: CASSPGPKTSGGRETQYF
cdr3_nt: TGTGCCAGCAGCCCAGGTCCCAAAACTAGCGGGGGTCGAGAGACCCAGTACTTC

j_call: TRBJ2-3
clone_size: few
d_call: TRBD1
v_call: TRBV4-2
cdr3_aa: CASSPEGATTSGTQYF
cdr3_nt: TGTGCCAGCAGCCCCGAGGGGGCTACAACCTCGGGTACGCAGTATTTT

j_call: TRBJ1-4
clone_size: .
d_call: TRBD1
v_call: TRBV6-5
cdr3_aa: CASSSRDRGDEKLFF
cdr3_nt: TGTGCCAGCAGTTCCCGGGACAGGGGAGATGAAAAACTGTTTTTT

j_call: TRBJ2-7
clone_size: .
d_call: .
v_call: TRBV19
cdr3_aa: CASSPDTGYEQYF
cdr3_nt: TGTGCCAGTAGCCCCGATACCGGGTACGAGCAGTACTTC

j_call: TRBJ1-2
clone_size: .
d_call: .
v_call: TRBV4-3
cdr3_aa: CASSPGYFGGGYTF
cdr3_nt: TGCGCCAGCAGTCCCGGGTACTTTGGGGGCGGCTACACCTTC

j_call: TRBJ1-2
clone_size: few
d_call: .
v_call: TRBV10-3
cdr3_aa: CAISEGGEDYGYTF
cdr3_nt: TGTGCCATCAGTGAGGGGGGGGAAGACTATGGCTACACCTTC

j_call: TRBJ2-5
clone_size: .
d_call: .
v_call: TRBV7-8
cdr3_aa: CASSFDRIKETQYF
cdr3_nt: TGTGCCAGCAGCTTCGACAGGATTAAAGAGACCCAGTACTTC

j_call: TRBJ1-6
clone_size: .
d_call: .
v_call: TRBV2
cdr3_aa: CASHRRVETYNSPLHF
cdr3_nt: TGTGCCAGCCATCGACGGGTTGAGACTTATAATTCACCCCTCCACTTT

j_call: TRBJ2-7
clone_size: few
d_call: TRBD2
v_call: TRBV5-1
cdr3_aa: CASSLAGGLSEQYF
cdr3_nt: TGCGCCAGCAGCCTAGCGGGGGGGCTTAGCGAGCAGTACTTC

j_call: TRBJ1-2
clone_size: few
d_call: .
v_call: TRBV11-2
cdr3_aa: CASSLANYGYTF
cdr3_nt: TGTGCCAGCAGCTTAGCAAACTATGGCTACACCTTC

j_call: TRBJ2-3
clone_size: .
d_call: TRBD1
v_call: TRBV5-1
cdr3_aa: CASSLVGQGASTDTQYF
cdr3_nt: TGCGCCAGCAGCTTGGTAGGACAGGGTGCCAGCACAGATACGCAGTATTTT

j_call: TRBJ1-5
clone_size: .
d_call: .
v_call: TRBV5-1
cdr3_aa: CASSLGPRSGQPQHF
cdr3_nt: TGCGCCAGCAGCTTGGGCCCACGGAGCGGGCAGCCCCAGCATTTT

j_call: TRBJ2-7
clone_size: .
d_call: TRBD2
v_call: TRBV5-1
cdr3_aa: CASSPTSGGSSEQYF
cdr3_nt: TGCGCCAGCAGCCCAACTAGCGGAGGCTCCTCCGAGCAGTACTTC

j_call: TRBJ2-3
clone_size: .
d_call: TRBD2
v_call: TRBV5-4
cdr3_aa: CASSRGVADTDTQYF
cdr3_nt: TGTGCCAGCAGCCGGGGGGTAGCGGACACAGATACGCAGTATTTT

j_call: TRBJ1-1
clone_size: .
d_call: .
v_call: TRBV9
cdr3_aa: CASSSGGGRMNTEAFF
cdr3_nt: TGTGCCAGCAGCTCCGGGGGTGGGCGGATGAACACTGAAGCTTTCTTT

j_call: TRBJ2-1
clone_size: once
d_call: .
v_call: TRBV6-4
cdr3_aa: CASSDSRVEEQFF
cdr3_nt: TGTGCCAGCAGTGACTCGAGGGTCGAGGAGCAGTTCTTC

j_call: TRBJ1-6
clone_size: .
d_call: .
v_call: TRBV11-2
cdr3_aa: CASSSNSPLHF
cdr3_nt: TGTGCCAGCAGCTCAAATTCACCCCTCCACTTT

j_call: TRBJ1-2
clone_size: .
d_call: .
v_call: TRBV6-4
cdr3_aa: CASGPPGGGYTF
cdr3_nt: TGTGCCAGCGGTCCCCCGGGGGGGGGCTACACCTTC

j_call: TRBJ2-2
clone_size: .
d_call: TRBD1
v_call: TRBV5-1
cdr3_aa: CASSARRQGASGELFF
cdr3_nt: TGCGCCAGCAGCGCACGACGACAGGGGGCGAGCGGGGAGCTGTTTTTT

j_call: TRBJ1-3
clone_size: .
d_call: TRBD1
v_call: TRBV13
cdr3_aa: CASSSPTDRGQVGNTIYF
cdr3_nt: TGTGCCAGCAGCTCACCGACCGACAGGGGCCAGGTTGGAAACACCATATATTTT

j_call: TRBJ1-4
clone_size: .
d_call: TRBD1
v_call: TRBV6-5
cdr3_aa: CASSRTGSNEKLFF
cdr3_nt: TGTGCCAGCAGCCGGACAGGGTCTAATGAAAAACTGTTTTTT

j_call: TRBJ2-2
clone_size: few
d_call: .
v_call: TRBV5-6
cdr3_aa: CASSLQGLDTGELFF
cdr3_nt: TGTGCCAGCAGCTTACAGGGTTTAGACACCGGGGAGCTGTTTTTT

j_call: TRBJ1-5
clone_size: .
d_call: .
v_call: TRBV2
cdr3_aa: CASSVWAGKGSQPQHF
cdr3_nt: TGTGCCAGCAGTGTGTGGGCGGGAAAAGGGAGTCAGCCCCAGCATTTT

j_call: TRBJ2-3
clone_size: once
d_call: .
v_call: TRBV19
cdr3_aa: CASSITRPNTPQDTQYF
cdr3_nt: TGTGCCAGTAGTATAACTAGACCTAATACGCCCCAAGATACGCAGTATTTT

j_call: TRBJ2-1
clone_size: once
d_call: .
v_call: TRBV9
cdr3_aa: CASSVGDRSVRFF
cdr3_nt: TGTGCCAGCAGCGTAGGCGACAGGTCGGTACGGTTCTTC

j_call: TRBJ1-5
clone_size: few
d_call: .
v_call: TRBV23-1
cdr3_aa: CATPKIRNQPQHF
cdr3_nt: TGCGCCACCCCCAAGATTCGGAATCAGCCCCAGCATTTT

j_call: TRBJ2-3
clone_size: .
d_call: TRBD1
v_call: TRBV14
cdr3_aa: CASSQDIGGRQYF
cdr3_nt: TGTGCCAGCAGCCAAGATATAGGGGGCAGGCAGTATTTT

j_call: TRBJ1-2
clone_size: .
d_call: .
v_call: TRBV28
cdr3_aa: CASSPPNRVGGYTF
cdr3_nt: TGTGCCAGCAGCCCTCCGAACAGGGTAGGTGGCTACACCTTC

j_call: TRBJ2-7
clone_size: few
d_call: TRBD1
v_call: TRBV5-6
cdr3_aa: CASSLEQGYEQYF
cdr3_nt: TGTGCCAGCAGCTTGGAACAGGGGTACGAGCAGTACTTC

j_call: TRBJ2-4
clone_size: .
d_call: TRBD1
v_call: TRBV19
cdr3_aa: CASSTNRGRIENIQYF
cdr3_nt: TGTGCCAGTAGTACTAACAGGGGGCGCATCGAAAACATTCAGTACTTC

j_call: TRBJ2-7
clone_size: .
d_call: TRBD2
v_call: TRBV2
cdr3_aa: CAIVRSSGREYEQYF
cdr3_nt: TGTGCCATCGTCCGCTCTAGCGGGAGAGAATACGAGCAGTACTTC

j_call: TRBJ1-1
clone_size: .
d_call: .
v_call: TRBV6-5
cdr3_aa: CASSYSLGVTEAFF
cdr3_nt: TGTGCCAGCAGTTACTCGCTCGGGGTTACTGAAGCTTTCTTT

j_call: TRBJ2-1
clone_size: .
d_call: TRBD2
v_call: TRBV11-2
cdr3_aa: CASSLAIRLLAGGINEQFF
cdr3_nt: TGTGCCAGCAGCTTAGCGATCCGTCTACTAGCGGGGGGGATCAATGAGCAGTTCTTC

j_call: TRBJ2-3
clone_size: .
d_call: .
v_call: TRBV5-1
cdr3_aa: CASSLSTDTQYF
cdr3_nt: TGCGCCAGCAGCCTTAGCACAGATACGCAGTATTTT

j_call: TRBJ1-3
clone_size: .
d_call: .
v_call: TRBV12-5
cdr3_aa: CASGRGGNTIYF
cdr3_nt: TGTGCTAGTGGACGCGGTGGAAACACCATATATTTT

j_call: TRBJ2-3
clone_size: .
d_call: TRBD1
v_call: TRBV7-9
cdr3_aa: CASSGQGESTYTQYF
cdr3_nt: TGTGCCAGCAGCGGTCAGGGGGAAAGCACATATACGCAGTATTTT

j_call: TRBJ2-1
clone_size: .
d_call: .
v_call: TRBV18
cdr3_aa: CASSPSPPAGFGEQFF
cdr3_nt: TGTGCCAGCTCACCCTCTCCCCCTGCGGGTTTTGGTGAGCAGTTCTTC

j_call: TRBJ2-7
clone_size: few
d_call: TRBD1
v_call: TRBV30
cdr3_aa: CAWKGTAYEQYF
cdr3_nt: TGTGCCTGGAAGGGGACAGCCTACGAGCAGTACTTC

j_call: TRBJ2-1
clone_size: .
d_call: TRBD2
v_call: TRBV30
cdr3_aa: CAWNGLAGVGNEQFF
cdr3_nt: TGTGCCTGGAACGGACTAGCGGGAGTAGGGAATGAGCAGTTCTTC

j_call: TRBJ2-1
clone_size: .
d_call: TRBD2
v_call: TRBV5-1
cdr3_aa: CASSGGLAGPRDEQFF
cdr3_nt: TGCGCCAGCAGCGGGGGACTAGCGGGACCCAGGGATGAGCAGTTCTTC

j_call: TRBJ2-3
clone_size: .
d_call: .
v_call: TRBV19
cdr3_aa: CASSTGGAHTDTQYF
cdr3_nt: TGTGCCAGTAGCACAGGGGGGGCACACACAGATACGCAGTATTTT

j_call: TRBJ1-1
clone_size: .
d_call: .
v_call: TRBV7-7
cdr3_aa: CASSPRRPEAFF
cdr3_nt: TGTGCTAGCAGCCCCCGGCGGCCTGAAGCTTTCTTT

j_call: TRBJ1-1
clone_size: .
d_call: .
v_call: TRBV14
cdr3_aa: CASSQQYHGAEAFF
cdr3_nt: TGTGCCAGCAGCCAACAGTACCACGGGGCTGAAGCTTTCTTT

j_call: TRBJ1-1
clone_size: .
d_call: TRBD1
v_call: TRBV6-5
cdr3_aa: CASSPDGTGFLEAFF
cdr3_nt: TGTGCCAGCAGTCCCGACGGGACAGGCTTCCTTGAAGCCTTCTTT

j_call: TRBJ1-1
clone_size: .
d_call: TRBD1
v_call: TRBV19
cdr3_aa: CASSIYGTGGTEAFF
cdr3_nt: TGTGCCAGTAGTATATACGGGACAGGGGGCACTGAAGCTTTCTTT

j_call: TRBJ1-2
clone_size: .
d_call: .
v_call: TRBV5-4
cdr3_aa: CASSFNSNYGYTF
cdr3_nt: TGTGCCAGCAGCTTTAACAGTAACTATGGCTACACCTTC